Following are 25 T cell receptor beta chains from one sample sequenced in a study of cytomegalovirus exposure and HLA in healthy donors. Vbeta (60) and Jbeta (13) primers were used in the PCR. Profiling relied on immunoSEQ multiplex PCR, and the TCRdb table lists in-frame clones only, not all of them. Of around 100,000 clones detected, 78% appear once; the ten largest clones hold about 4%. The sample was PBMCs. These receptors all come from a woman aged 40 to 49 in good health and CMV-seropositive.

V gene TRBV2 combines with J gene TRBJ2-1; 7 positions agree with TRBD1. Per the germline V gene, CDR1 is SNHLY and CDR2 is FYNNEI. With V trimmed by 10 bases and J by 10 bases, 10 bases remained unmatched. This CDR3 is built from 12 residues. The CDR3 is CATPTGAREQFF. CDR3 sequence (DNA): TGTGCCACCCCTACAGGGGCACGAGAGCAGTTCTTC.

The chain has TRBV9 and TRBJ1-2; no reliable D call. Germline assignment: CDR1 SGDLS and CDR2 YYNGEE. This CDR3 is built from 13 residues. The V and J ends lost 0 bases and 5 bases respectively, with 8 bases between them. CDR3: CASSVDSGYGYTF. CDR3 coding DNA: TGTGCCAGCAGCGTAGATTCCGGGTATGGCTACACCTTC.

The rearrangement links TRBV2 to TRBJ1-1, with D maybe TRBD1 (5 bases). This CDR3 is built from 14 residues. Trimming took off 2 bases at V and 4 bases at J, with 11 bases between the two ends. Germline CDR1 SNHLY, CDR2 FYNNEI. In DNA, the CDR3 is TGTGCCAGCAGTGAACCAGGGAGGATCACTGAAGCTTTCTTT. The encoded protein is CASSEPGRITEAFF.

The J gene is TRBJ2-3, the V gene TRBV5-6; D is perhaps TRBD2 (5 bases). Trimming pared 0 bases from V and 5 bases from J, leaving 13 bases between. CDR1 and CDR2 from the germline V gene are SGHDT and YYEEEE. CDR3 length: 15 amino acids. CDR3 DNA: TGTGCCAGCAGCTTGGGGCTAGCTATCATAGATACGCAGTATTTT. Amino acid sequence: CASSLGLAIIDTQYF.

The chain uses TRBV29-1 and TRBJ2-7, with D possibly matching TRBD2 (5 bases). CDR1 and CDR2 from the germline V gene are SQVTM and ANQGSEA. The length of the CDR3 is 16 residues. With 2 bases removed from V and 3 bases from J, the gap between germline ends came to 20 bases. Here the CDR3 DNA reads TGCAGCGTTGAAACAAGAGGAGGACCGCTTTACTACGAGCAGTACTTC. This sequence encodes CSVETRGGPLYYEQYF.

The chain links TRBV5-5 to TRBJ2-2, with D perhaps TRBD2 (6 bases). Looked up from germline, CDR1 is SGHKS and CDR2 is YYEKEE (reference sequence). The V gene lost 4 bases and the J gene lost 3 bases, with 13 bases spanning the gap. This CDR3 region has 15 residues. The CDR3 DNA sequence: TGTGCCAGCAGCGTTTACGGGGGTGACACCGGGGAGCTGTTTTTT. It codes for CASSVYGGDTGELFF.

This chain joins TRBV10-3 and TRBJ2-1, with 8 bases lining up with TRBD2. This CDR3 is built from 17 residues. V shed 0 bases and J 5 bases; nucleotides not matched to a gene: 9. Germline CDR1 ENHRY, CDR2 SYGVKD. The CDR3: CAISESILAARNNEQFF. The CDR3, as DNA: TGTGCCATCAGTGAGTCCATACTAGCGGCCAGAAACAATGAGCAGTTCTTC.

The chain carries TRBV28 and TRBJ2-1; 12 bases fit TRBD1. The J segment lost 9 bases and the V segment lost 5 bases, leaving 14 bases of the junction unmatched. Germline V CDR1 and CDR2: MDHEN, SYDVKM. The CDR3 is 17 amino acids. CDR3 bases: TGTGCCAGCAGTCCCCCTAAGGGGACAGGGGGCTGGGGTGAGCAGTTCTTC. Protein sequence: CASSPPKGTGGWGEQFF.

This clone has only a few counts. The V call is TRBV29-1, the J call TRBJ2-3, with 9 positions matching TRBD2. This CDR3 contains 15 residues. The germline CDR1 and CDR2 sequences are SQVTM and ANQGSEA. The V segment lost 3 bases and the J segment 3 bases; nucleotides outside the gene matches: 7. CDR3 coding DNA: TGCAGCGTTGAGGGGGCTAGCGGGATTACAGATACGCAGTATTTT. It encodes CSVEGASGITDTQYF.

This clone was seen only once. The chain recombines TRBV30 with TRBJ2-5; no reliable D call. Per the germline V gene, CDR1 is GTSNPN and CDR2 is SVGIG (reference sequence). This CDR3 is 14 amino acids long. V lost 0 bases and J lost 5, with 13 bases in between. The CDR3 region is CAWSVIISSETQYF. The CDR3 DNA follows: TGTGCCTGGAGTGTAATTATCTCCTCGGAGACCCAGTACTTC.

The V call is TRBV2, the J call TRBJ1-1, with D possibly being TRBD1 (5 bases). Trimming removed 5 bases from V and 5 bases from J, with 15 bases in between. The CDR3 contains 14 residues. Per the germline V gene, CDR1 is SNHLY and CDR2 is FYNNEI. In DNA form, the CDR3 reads TGTGCCAGCAGTACAAGGGGCCGCAGGACTGAAGCTTTCTTT. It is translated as CASSTRGRRTEAFF.

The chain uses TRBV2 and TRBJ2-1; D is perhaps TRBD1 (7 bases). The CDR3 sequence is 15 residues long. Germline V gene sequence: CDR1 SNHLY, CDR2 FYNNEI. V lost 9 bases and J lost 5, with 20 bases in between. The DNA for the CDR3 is TGTGCCAGTTCGAAGGAGGGGACAGTTGACAATGAGCAGTTCTTC. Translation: CASSKEGTVDNEQFF.

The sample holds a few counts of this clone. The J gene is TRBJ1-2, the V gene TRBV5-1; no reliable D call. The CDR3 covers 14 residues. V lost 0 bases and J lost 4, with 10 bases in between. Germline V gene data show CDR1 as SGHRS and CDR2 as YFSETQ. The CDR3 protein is CASSLEGGSYGYTF. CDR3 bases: TGCGCCAGCAGCTTGGAAGGAGGTTCCTATGGCTACACCTTC.

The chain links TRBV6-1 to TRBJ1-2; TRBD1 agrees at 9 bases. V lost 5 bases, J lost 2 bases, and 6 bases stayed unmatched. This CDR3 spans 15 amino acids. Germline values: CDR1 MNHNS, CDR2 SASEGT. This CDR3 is CASSRRDRVNYGYTF. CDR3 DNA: TGTGCCAGCAGTCGCCGGGACAGGGTGAACTATGGCTACACCTTC.

The CDR3 is CASSMEGRGWANVLTF. CDR3 nucleotides: TGTGCCAGTAGTATGGAGGGGAGGGGCTGGGCCAACGTCCTGACTTTC. This chain uses TRBV19 with TRBJ2-6; 7 nucleotides agree with TRBD2. The V and J ends lost 3 bases and 5 bases, in that order; junction bases with no gene match: 7. Germline assignment: CDR1 LNHDA and CDR2 SQIVND (reference sequence). The CDR3 runs to 16 residues.

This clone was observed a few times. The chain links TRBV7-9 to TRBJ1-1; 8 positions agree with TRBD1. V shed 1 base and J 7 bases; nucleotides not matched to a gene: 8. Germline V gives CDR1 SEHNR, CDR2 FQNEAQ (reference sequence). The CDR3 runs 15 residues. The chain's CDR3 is CASSLGGTGSYEAFF. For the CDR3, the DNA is TGTGCCAGCAGCTTAGGCGGGACAGGATCATATGAAGCTTTCTTT.

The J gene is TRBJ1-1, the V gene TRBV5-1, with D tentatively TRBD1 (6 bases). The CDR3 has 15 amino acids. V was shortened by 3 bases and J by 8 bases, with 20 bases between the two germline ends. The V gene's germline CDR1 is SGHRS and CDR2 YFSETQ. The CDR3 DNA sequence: TGCGCCAGCAGCTCATTGGTCGGTGACAGGTTCGAAGCTTTCTTT. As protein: CASSSLVGDRFEAFF. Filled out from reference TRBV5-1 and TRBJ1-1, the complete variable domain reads KAGVTQTPRYLIKTRGQQVTLSCSPISGHRSVSWYQQTPGQGLQFLFEYFSETQRNKGNFPGRFSGRQFSNSRSEMNVSTLELGDSALYLCASSSLVGDRFEAFFGQGTRLTVV.

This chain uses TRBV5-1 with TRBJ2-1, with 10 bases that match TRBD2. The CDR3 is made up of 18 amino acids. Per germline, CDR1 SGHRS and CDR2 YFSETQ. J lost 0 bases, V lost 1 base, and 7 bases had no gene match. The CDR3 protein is CASSLNPSGRGSYNEQFF. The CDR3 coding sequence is TGCGCCAGCAGCTTGAATCCTAGCGGGAGAGGCTCCTACAATGAGCAGTTCTTC.

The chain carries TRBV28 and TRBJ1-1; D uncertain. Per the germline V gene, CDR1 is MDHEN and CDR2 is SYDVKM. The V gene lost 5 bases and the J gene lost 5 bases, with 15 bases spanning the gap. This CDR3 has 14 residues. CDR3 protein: CASSLRNELTEAFF. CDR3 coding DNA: TGTGCCAGCAGTCTCCGAAATGAGCTGACTGAAGCTTTCTTT.

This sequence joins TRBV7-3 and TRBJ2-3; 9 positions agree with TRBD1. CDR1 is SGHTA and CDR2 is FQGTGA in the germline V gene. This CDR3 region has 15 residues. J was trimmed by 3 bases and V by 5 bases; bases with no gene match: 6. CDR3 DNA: TGTGCCAGCAGCCATGGGACAGGGCCGACAGATACGCAGTATTTT. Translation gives CASSHGTGPTDTQYF.

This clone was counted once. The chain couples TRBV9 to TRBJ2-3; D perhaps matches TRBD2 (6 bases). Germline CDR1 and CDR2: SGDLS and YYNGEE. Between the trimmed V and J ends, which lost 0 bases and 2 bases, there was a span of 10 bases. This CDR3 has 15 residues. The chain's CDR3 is CASSVELAFTDTQYF. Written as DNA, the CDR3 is TGTGCCAGCAGCGTAGAGCTAGCGTTCACAGATACGCAGTATTTT.

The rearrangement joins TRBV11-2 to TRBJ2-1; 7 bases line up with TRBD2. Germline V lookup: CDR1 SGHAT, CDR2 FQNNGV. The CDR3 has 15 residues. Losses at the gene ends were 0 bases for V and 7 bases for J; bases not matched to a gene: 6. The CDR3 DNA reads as TGTGCCAGCAGCTTAGACGGGAGGACCGTAAATGAGCAGTTCTTC. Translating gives CASSLDGRTVNEQFF.

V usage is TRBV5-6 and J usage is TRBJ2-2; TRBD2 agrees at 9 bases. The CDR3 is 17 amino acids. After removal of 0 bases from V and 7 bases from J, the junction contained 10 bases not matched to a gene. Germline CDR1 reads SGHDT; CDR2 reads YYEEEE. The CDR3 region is CASSLASLAGVSGELFF. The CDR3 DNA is TGTGCCAGCAGCTTGGCCAGTTTAGCGGGAGTGAGCGGGGAGCTGTTTTTT.

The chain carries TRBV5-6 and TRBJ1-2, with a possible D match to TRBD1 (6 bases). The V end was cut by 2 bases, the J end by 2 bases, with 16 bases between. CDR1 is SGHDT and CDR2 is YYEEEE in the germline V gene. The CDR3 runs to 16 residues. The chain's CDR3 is CASSFVLRGINYGYTF. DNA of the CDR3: TGTGCCAGCAGCTTCGTACTTAGGGGGATCAACTATGGCTACACCTTC. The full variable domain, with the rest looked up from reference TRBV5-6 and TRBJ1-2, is DAGVTQSPTHLIKTRGQQVTLRCSPKSGHDTVSWYQQALGQGPQFIFQYYEEEERQRGNFPDRFSGHQFPNYSSELNVNALLLGDSALYLCASSFVLRGINYGYTFGSGTRLTVV.

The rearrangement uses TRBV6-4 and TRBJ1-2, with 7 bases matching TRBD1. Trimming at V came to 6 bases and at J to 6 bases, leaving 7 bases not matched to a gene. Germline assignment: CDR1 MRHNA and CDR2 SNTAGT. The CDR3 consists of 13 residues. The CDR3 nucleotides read TGTGCCAGCAGCCCCGACAGGGAAAATGGCTACACCTTC. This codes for CASSPDRENGYTF.